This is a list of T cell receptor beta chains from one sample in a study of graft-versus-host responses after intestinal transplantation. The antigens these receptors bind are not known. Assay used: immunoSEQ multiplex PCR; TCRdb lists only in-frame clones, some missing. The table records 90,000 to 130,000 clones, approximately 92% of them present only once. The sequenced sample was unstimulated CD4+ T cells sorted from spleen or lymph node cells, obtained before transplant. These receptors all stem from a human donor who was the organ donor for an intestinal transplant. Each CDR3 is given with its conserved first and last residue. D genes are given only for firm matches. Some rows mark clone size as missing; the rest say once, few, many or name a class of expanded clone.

cdr3_nt: TGTGCCAGCAGTTTTTCGAACACCGGGGAGCTGTTTTTT
cdr3_aa: CASSFSNTGELFF
clone_size: -
v_call: TRBV6-5
j_call: TRBJ2-2
d_call: -
cdr3_length: 13

cdr3_nt: TGTGCCAGTAGTATCGTAGATCAGCCCCAGCATTTT
cdr3_aa: CASSIVDQPQHF
clone_size: -
v_call: TRBV19
j_call: TRBJ1-5
d_call: -
cdr3_length: 12

cdr3_nt: TGTGCCAGCAGTCCAACTCGACACTCCTACAATGAGCAGTTCTTC
cdr3_aa: CASSPTRHSYNEQFF
clone_size: -
v_call: TRBV6-1
j_call: TRBJ2-1
d_call: -
cdr3_length: 15

cdr3_nt: TGCGCCAGCAGCTTTCTACAGGGGGCCTATGGCTACACCTTC
cdr3_aa: CASSFLQGAYGYTF
clone_size: -
v_call: TRBV5-1
j_call: TRBJ1-2
d_call: TRBD1
cdr3_length: 14

cdr3_nt: TGCGCCAGCAGCCTCCGGGACACCTTGAACACTGAAGCTTTCTTT
cdr3_aa: CASSLRDTLNTEAFF
clone_size: few
v_call: TRBV4-1
j_call: TRBJ1-1
d_call: -
cdr3_length: 15

cdr3_nt: TGTGCCAGCAGCTTAGGGGTTGGAGAGACCCAGTACTTC
cdr3_aa: CASSLGVGETQYF
clone_size: -
v_call: TRBV11-3
j_call: TRBJ2-5
d_call: -
cdr3_length: 13

cdr3_nt: TGTGCCAGCAGCTTTATTGGAGCGGACGAAAAACTGTTTTTT
cdr3_aa: CASSFIGADEKLFF
clone_size: once
v_call: TRBV5-8
j_call: TRBJ1-4
d_call: -
cdr3_length: 14

cdr3_nt: TGTGCCAGCTCACCAATCGTTGTGACTACCTACAATGAGCAGTTCTTC
cdr3_aa: CASSPIVVTTYNEQFF
clone_size: -
v_call: TRBV18
j_call: TRBJ2-1
d_call: -
cdr3_length: 16

cdr3_nt: TGTGCCACCAGCGGACAAAGACAGTCACCTTCTGCGACTGAAGCTTTCTTT
cdr3_aa: CATSGQRQSPSATEAFF
clone_size: -
v_call: TRBV15
j_call: TRBJ1-1
d_call: -
cdr3_length: 17

cdr3_nt: TGTGCCAGCAGTGAAGGCGTAGGCTATGGCTACACCTTC
cdr3_aa: CASSEGVGYGYTF
clone_size: -
v_call: TRBV6-5
j_call: TRBJ1-2
d_call: -
cdr3_length: 13

cdr3_nt: TGTGCCAGCAGTCCGGGCCCCGGCTACACCTTC
cdr3_aa: CASSPGPGYTF
clone_size: -
v_call: TRBV28
j_call: TRBJ1-2
d_call: -
cdr3_length: 11

cdr3_nt: TGTGCCAGTTCGGGACAGGGGGCCGATCAGCCCCAGCATTTT
cdr3_aa: CASSGQGADQPQHF
clone_size: -
v_call: TRBV19
j_call: TRBJ1-5
d_call: TRBD1
cdr3_length: 14

cdr3_nt: TGTGCCAGCAGACAGGGCACAGATACGCAGTATTTT
cdr3_aa: CASRQGTDTQYF
clone_size: -
v_call: TRBV6-5
j_call: TRBJ2-3
d_call: -
cdr3_length: 12

cdr3_nt: TGTGCCAGCAGCTTAGGGGGGAGAGGTATCTACGAGCAGTACTTC
cdr3_aa: CASSLGGRGIYEQYF
clone_size: -
v_call: TRBV5-6
j_call: TRBJ2-7
d_call: -
cdr3_length: 15

cdr3_nt: TGCGCCAGCAGCTTGGGACTAGCGTACAATGAGCAGTTCTTC
cdr3_aa: CASSLGLAYNEQFF
clone_size: few
v_call: TRBV5-1
j_call: TRBJ2-1
d_call: TRBD2
cdr3_length: 14

cdr3_nt: TGTGCCAGCAGTTCTACCGGGACAGGGAACACCGGGGAGCTGTTTTTT
cdr3_aa: CASSSTGTGNTGELFF
clone_size: -
v_call: TRBV6-6
j_call: TRBJ2-2
d_call: TRBD1
cdr3_length: 16

cdr3_nt: TGTGCCAGCAGTTTAACCGAAAACTCTGGAAACACCATATATTTT
cdr3_aa: CASSLTENSGNTIYF
clone_size: -
v_call: TRBV28
j_call: TRBJ1-3
d_call: -
cdr3_length: 15

cdr3_nt: TGTGCCAGCAGAAAACAGGGGGGTAATGAAAAACTGTTTTTT
cdr3_aa: CASRKQGGNEKLFF
clone_size: once
v_call: TRBV28
j_call: TRBJ1-4
d_call: TRBD1
cdr3_length: 14

cdr3_nt: TGTGCCAGCTCGGTCAGGCCTAATGAAAAACTGTTTTTT
cdr3_aa: CASSVRPNEKLFF
clone_size: few
v_call: TRBV2
j_call: TRBJ1-4
d_call: -
cdr3_length: 13

cdr3_nt: TGTGCCTGGAAAGGGGGGGACCGCTACACCTTC
cdr3_aa: CAWKGGDRYTF
clone_size: -
v_call: TRBV30
j_call: TRBJ1-2
d_call: -
cdr3_length: 11

cdr3_nt: TGTGCCTGGAGTGTCCCGGAGGTTAGCAATCAGCCCCAGCATTTT
cdr3_aa: CAWSVPEVSNQPQHF
clone_size: -
v_call: TRBV30
j_call: TRBJ1-5
d_call: -
cdr3_length: 15

cdr3_nt: TGTGCCAGTAGGATAGAGCTTCCCGGGGAGCTGTTTTTT
cdr3_aa: CASRIELPGELFF
clone_size: few
v_call: TRBV19
j_call: TRBJ2-2
d_call: -
cdr3_length: 13

cdr3_nt: TGCAGCGTAGGACAGGGTAACTATGGCTACACCTTC
cdr3_aa: CSVGQGNYGYTF
clone_size: -
v_call: TRBV29-1
j_call: TRBJ1-2
d_call: TRBD1
cdr3_length: 12

cdr3_nt: TGTGCCAGCAGCTTGGGGTGGCAAAACTACGAGCAGTACTTC
cdr3_aa: CASSLGWQNYEQYF
clone_size: -
v_call: TRBV5-5
j_call: TRBJ2-7
d_call: -
cdr3_length: 14

cdr3_nt: TGTGCCTGGAGTCCTTTGACAGGGATGAACACTGAAGCTTTCTTT
cdr3_aa: CAWSPLTGMNTEAFF
clone_size: -
v_call: TRBV30
j_call: TRBJ1-1
d_call: TRBD1
cdr3_length: 15

cdr3_nt: TGTGCCATCAGTGAGTCGAGTCAGCCCCAGCATTTT
cdr3_aa: CAISESSQPQHF
clone_size: once
v_call: TRBV10-3
j_call: TRBJ1-5
d_call: -
cdr3_length: 12

cdr3_nt: TGTGCCGCCAGAGGTCCCTACGAGCAGTACTTC
cdr3_aa: CAARGPYEQYF
clone_size: -
v_call: TRBV6-5
j_call: TRBJ2-7
d_call: -
cdr3_length: 11

cdr3_nt: TGTGCCAGCAGTGTCCTCGGTTACGAGCAGTACTTC
cdr3_aa: CASSVLGYEQYF
clone_size: -
v_call: TRBV2
j_call: TRBJ2-7
d_call: -
cdr3_length: 12

cdr3_nt: TGTGCCAGCAGCCAAGCGGCTAGCGGGTCCACAGATACGCAGTATTTT
cdr3_aa: CASSQAASGSTDTQYF
clone_size: -
v_call: TRBV4-2
j_call: TRBJ2-3
d_call: TRBD2
cdr3_length: 16

cdr3_nt: TGTGCCAGCACTTCCTTTACTAATGAAAAACTGTTTTTT
cdr3_aa: CASTSFTNEKLFF
clone_size: -
v_call: TRBV2
j_call: TRBJ1-4
d_call: -
cdr3_length: 13

cdr3_nt: TGTGCCAGCAGCGCCCGGACTAGCGGGACATCTGAGCAGTTCTTC
cdr3_aa: CASSARTSGTSEQFF
clone_size: -
v_call: TRBV9
j_call: TRBJ2-1
d_call: TRBD2
cdr3_length: 15

cdr3_nt: TGTGCCAGCAGTTACTCGAACAGGGGAGGAGATACGCAGTATTTT
cdr3_aa: CASSYSNRGGDTQYF
clone_size: -
v_call: TRBV6-6
j_call: TRBJ2-3
d_call: -
cdr3_length: 15

cdr3_nt: TGTGCCAGCAGAGACGACAGGGGCACCGGGGAGCTGTTTTTT
cdr3_aa: CASRDDRGTGELFF
clone_size: -
v_call: TRBV9
j_call: TRBJ2-2
d_call: TRBD1
cdr3_length: 14

cdr3_nt: TGCGCCAGCAGCCAAGTCTCAAGTCCCCGCACTGAAGCTTTCTTT
cdr3_aa: CASSQVSSPRTEAFF
clone_size: -
v_call: TRBV4-3
j_call: TRBJ1-1
d_call: -
cdr3_length: 15

cdr3_nt: TGTGCCAGCAGCTTAGAGGCAGGGTATAGCACAGATACGCAGTATTTT
cdr3_aa: CASSLEAGYSTDTQYF
clone_size: -
v_call: TRBV7-8
j_call: TRBJ2-3
d_call: -
cdr3_length: 16

cdr3_nt: TGTGCCAGTAGACAGACAGCCAGCTCCTACGAGCAGTACTTC
cdr3_aa: CASRQTASSYEQYF
clone_size: -
v_call: TRBV19
j_call: TRBJ2-7
d_call: -
cdr3_length: 14

cdr3_nt: TGCGCCAGCAGCCCTCTATGGGGTCAAGCGGTGGGCAATCAGCCCCAGCATTTT
cdr3_aa: CASSPLWGQAVGNQPQHF
clone_size: -
v_call: TRBV4-1
j_call: TRBJ1-5
d_call: -
cdr3_length: 18

cdr3_nt: TGTGCCAGCAGTTCGGGGGGCCTCCAAGAGACCCAGTACTTC
cdr3_aa: CASSSGGLQETQYF
clone_size: -
v_call: TRBV6-1
j_call: TRBJ2-5
d_call: -
cdr3_length: 14

cdr3_nt: TGTGCCAGCAGTCCGCGGGACAGGGGGTACGAGCAGTACTTC
cdr3_aa: CASSPRDRGYEQYF
clone_size: -
v_call: TRBV27
j_call: TRBJ2-7
d_call: TRBD1
cdr3_length: 14

cdr3_nt: TGTGCCATCAGTGAGTCGAAGAAAAGCGGGAGGGGCGATGAGCAGTTCTTC
cdr3_aa: CAISESKKSGRGDEQFF
clone_size: once
v_call: TRBV10-3
j_call: TRBJ2-1
d_call: TRBD2
cdr3_length: 17

cdr3_nt: TGCGCCACCAGGGCGGAAAGCAATCAGCCCCAGCATTTT
cdr3_aa: CATRAESNQPQHF
clone_size: -
v_call: TRBV23-1
j_call: TRBJ1-5
d_call: -
cdr3_length: 13

cdr3_nt: TGTGCCAGCAGGAGGGGGACTAATGAAAAACTGTTTTTT
cdr3_aa: CASRRGTNEKLFF
clone_size: few
v_call: TRBV6-5
j_call: TRBJ1-4
d_call: -
cdr3_length: 13

cdr3_nt: TGTGCCAGCAGTCAATTACAAGGGCACACCGGGGAGCTGTTTTTT
cdr3_aa: CASSQLQGHTGELFF
clone_size: -
v_call: TRBV7-6
j_call: TRBJ2-2
d_call: -
cdr3_length: 15